Listed here are 15 T cell receptor beta chains from one sample, sequenced in a study of HIV-infected patients and healthy controls. cDNA was made from 500 ng RNA using alpha and beta constant primers. Separate chain-specific third strand synthesis with multiplexing indices produced the alpha and beta libraries. TCRdb passed the 5' RACE reads through MiXCR, listing each CDR3 protein once. Among about 15,000 distinct CDR3 sequences listed, about 7% were seen once. No cell fractionation was done, so the repertoire covers all unsorted peripheral blood T cells. The sequencing input was blood. The source is an adult in good health.

This clonotype was recorded at least ten times. The rearrangement uses TRBV27 and TRBJ2-6; tentatively, D is TRBD1 or TRBD2 (6 bases each). Germline-derived CDR1 and CDR2 are MNHEY and SMNVEV (reference sequence). V shed 6 bases and J shed 4 bases, with 13 bases lying between them. The CDR3 has 15 amino acids. The CDR3 sequence is CASSSEGTGANVLTF. Here the CDR3 DNA reads TGTGCCAGCAGCTCGGAGGGGACAGGGGCCAACGTCCTGACTTTC.

In the case of this clonotype: A clone one base away is much larger, so this may be a read error. In DNA, the CDR3 is TGTGCCAGCAGTCCGACAGGGCATGAGCAGTTATTC. This gives the protein CASSPTGHEQLF. The gene calls are TRBV12-3 or TRBV12-4 and TRBJ2-1, with TRBD1 matching 7 bases. There are 12 residues in the CDR3.

There are many counts of this clonotype. The chain uses TRBV19 and TRBJ2-1, with 7 bases that match TRBD2. Germline V gene lookup returns CDR1 LNHDA and CDR2 SQIVND (reference sequence). CDR3 length: 15 residues. The V segment lost 4 bases and the J segment 4 bases; nucleotides outside the gene matches: 7. CDR3 bases: TGTGCCAGTAGTACGCCTCAGCGGGGATACAATGAGCAGTTCTTC. Its protein product is CASSTPQRGYNEQFF.

At least ten counts were recorded for this clonotype. The genes are TRBV4-3 and TRBJ2-1; D unresolved. Trimming took 3 bases from V and 4 from J, leaving 13 bases between them. Germline CDR1 LGHNA, CDR2 YSLEER. The CDR3 is made up of 15 amino acids. The CDR3 is CASSQDRGWYNEQFF. CDR3 DNA sequence: TGCGCCAGCAGCCAGGACCGCGGCTGGTACAATGAGCAGTTCTTC.

This clonotype was counted many times. This rearrangement joins TRBV6-5 to TRBJ1-6; the D is unclear. V was trimmed by 2 bases and J by 13 bases, leaving 9 bases between them. Per germline, CDR1 MNHEY and CDR2 SVGAGI. The CDR3 is made up of 12 amino acids. CDR3 coding DNA: TGTGCCAGCAGTTACCGGGGAGGTCCCCTCCACTTT. Protein product: CASSYRGGPLHF.

This clonotype was observed at least ten times. The rearrangement links TRBV5-1 to TRBJ2-3; 8 nucleotides align to TRBD2. Trimming took 0 bases from V and 2 from J; bases not matched to a gene: 5. In germline, CDR1 is SGHRS, CDR2 YFSETQ. The CDR3 length is 16 residues. In DNA form, the CDR3 reads TGCGCCAGCAGCTTGGCGGGAGGGCCGATCACAGATACGCAGTATTTT. Translating it yields CASSLAGGPITDTQYF.

This clonotype was picked up many times. The chain carries TRBV4-2 and TRBJ2-1, with TRBD2 identical over 13 bases. Losses at the gene ends were 5 bases for V and 4 bases for J; bases not matched to a gene: 2. Germline V gene lookup returns CDR1 LGHNA and CDR2 YNFKEQ. The CDR3 loop spans 15 amino acids. CDR3 protein: CASSGTSGEYNEQFF. The CDR3 coding sequence is TGTGCCAGCAGCGGGACTAGCGGGGAGTACAATGAGCAGTTCTTC.

This clonotype was recorded many times. The chain has TRBV12-3 or TRBV12-4 and TRBJ1-1; TRBD1 matches at 8 bases. CDR3 length: 15 amino acids. V trimming: 6 bases; J trimming: 5 bases; junction bases outside the gene matches: 11. CDR3 nucleotides: TGTGCCAGCAGACCAACAGGGGGTCGGGGTACTGAAGCTTTCTTT. Translation gives CASRPTGGRGTEAFF.

This chain uses TRBV19 with TRBJ2-5; TRBD1 matches at 9 bases. The CDR3 has 14 residues. Germline CDR1 is LNHDA and CDR2 is SQIVND (reference sequence). V lost 6 bases to trimming and J lost 7 bases; unmatched junction nucleotides: 9. CDR3 bases: TGTGCCAGTAGGCAACAGGGGGCCTTGGGGACCCAGTACTTC. Its translation is CASRQQGALGTQYF.

As for this clonotype: Just one base apart from a much larger clone, this may be a read error. Because the CDR3 is missing its conserved closing phenylalanine or tryptophan, this is likely a read error. The chain couples TRBV20-1 to TRBJ1-3; a possible D gene is TRBD1 (5 bases). Looked up from germline, CDR1 is DFQATT and CDR2 is SNEGSKA (reference sequence). This CDR3 is built from 12 residues. Trimming shortened V by 6 bases and J by 1 base, and 7 bases separated the two germline ends. The CDR3 loop reads CSASGSGNTIYY. As DNA, the CDR3 is TGCAGTGCATCAGGGTCTGGAAACACCATATATTAT.

The J gene is TRBJ2-3, the V gene TRBV5-6; D gene ambiguous. Germline V gives CDR1 SGHDT, CDR2 YYEEEE. CDR3 length: 12 residues. Deletions cut 4 bases from V and 5 bases from J, with 8 bases between. CDR3 sequence: CASSKMLDTQYF. CDR3 DNA: TGTGCCAGCAGCAAGATGTTAGATACGCAGTATTTT.

This clonotype was counted many times. The J gene is TRBJ2-7, the V gene TRBV23-1, with D unclear. TRBV23-1 carries the ORF label, with uncertain function. V was shortened by 1 base and J by 4 bases, with 17 bases between the two germline ends. CDR3 length: 16 residues. CDR3 DNA sequence: TGCGCCAGCAGTCAATTGGGCAGGCCGCTCGCATACGAGCAGTACTTC. Its protein is CASSQLGRPLAYEQYF.

This clonotype came up many times. This chain connects TRBV29-1 to TRBJ2-5, with D unclear. V lost 6 bases, J lost 5 bases, and 16 bases lay in between. There are 13 residues in the CDR3. Looked up from germline, CDR1 is SQVTM and CDR2 is ANQGSEA. CDR3 in amino acids: CSVRRPSRETQYF. CDR3 bases: TGCAGCGTGCGCCGCCCCTCTAGGGAGACCCAGTACTTC.

V gene TRBV29-1 combines with J gene TRBJ2-7, with 7 bases aligning to TRBD1. Germline CDR1 reads SQVTM; CDR2 reads ANQGSEA. The CDR3 runs to 13 residues. V trimming: 4 bases; J trimming: 3 bases; junction bases outside the gene matches: 6. The DNA for the CDR3 is TGCAGCGTTGGTCACTGGGACAGCTACGAGCAGTACTTC. Translation gives CSVGHWDSYEQYF.

This clonotype was seen at least ten times. The rearrangement joins TRBV14 to TRBJ2-7, with D perhaps matching TRBD2 (5 bases). CDR1 and CDR2 from the germline V gene are SGHDN and FVKESK. The CDR3 runs to 16 residues. V dropped 2 bases and J dropped 4 bases, with 18 bases sitting between them. CDR3 sequence: CASSQKGGLRGYEQYF. In DNA, the CDR3 is TGTGCCAGCAGCCAAAAAGGCGGCCTCCGGGGATACGAGCAGTACTTC.